Below, 29 T cell receptor beta chains from the same sample are listed, as sequenced in a study of cytomegalovirus exposure and HLA in healthy donors (dated 2017 in TCRdb). The library was prepared using the immunoSEQ multiplex PCR assay. For the multiplex PCR, a mixture combining 60 forward primers for TCR Vbeta segments and 13 reverse primers for TCR Jbeta segments was used. TCRdb holds this immuneACCESS table with in-frame rearrangements only. Some clones are missing; in checked studies, unresolved V genes explain under half, and the rest has no known cause. The sample table records roughly 84,000 clones; around three fifths of these occur just once. Approximately 15% of the sample is taken by the ten largest. Sequencing input: PBMCs. The receptors here all came from a woman in her thirties or forties in good health and CMV-seropositive.

The chain employs TRBV2 and TRBJ2-1, with TRBD1 matching over 8 bases. In germline, CDR1 is SNHLY, CDR2 FYNNEI. The trim removed 1 base at V and 1 base at J, leaving 0 bases unmatched. This CDR3 has 15 residues. The CDR3 reads CASSEDRGSYNEQFF. CDR3 DNA: TGTGCCAGCAGTGAAGACAGGGGGTCCTACAATGAGCAGTTCTTC.

This chain connects TRBV19 to TRBJ2-2; 11 positions match TRBD1. Germline assignment: CDR1 LNHDA and CDR2 SQIVND (reference sequence). Trimming took 4 bases from V and 4 from J; bases not matched to a gene: 14. The CDR3 contains 19 residues. CDR3 DNA sequence: TGTGCCAGTAGTAACAAACCGGGACAGGGGGTACTTAGCACCGGGGAGCTGTTTTTT. This sequence encodes CASSNKPGQGVLSTGELFF.

The V call is TRBV28, the J call TRBJ1-1; D may be TRBD1 (5 bases). The CDR3 length is 14 residues. The germline gives CDR1 MDHEN, CDR2 SYDVKM. Deletions cut 7 bases from V and 6 bases from J, with 18 bases between. As DNA, the CDR3 is TGTGCCAGCACCACCACGGGGGAATTCGCTGAAGCTTTCTTT. Its protein is CASTTTGEFAEAFF.

The rearrangement links TRBV7-2 to TRBJ2-1, with 11 positions matching TRBD2. Per the germline V gene, CDR1 is SGHTA and CDR2 is FQGNSA. The ends lost 5 bases at V and 4 bases at J; junction bases unmatched: 4. CDR3 length: 15 residues. The CDR3 is CASSRLAGQYNEQFF. CDR3 coding DNA: TGTGCCAGCAGCCGACTAGCGGGGCAATACAATGAGCAGTTCTTC. Full variable domain (rest looked up from reference TRBV7-2 and TRBJ2-1): GAGVSQSPSNKVTEKGKDVELRCDPISGHTALYWYRQSLGQGLEFLIYFQGNSAPDKSGLPSDRFSAERTGGSVSTLTIQRTQQEDSAVYLCASSRLAGQYNEQFFGPGTRLTVL.

There are a few counts of this clone. The chain has TRBV5-4 and TRBJ1-2, with 7 positions matching TRBD1. The length of the CDR3 is 16 residues. V dropped 0 bases and J dropped 4; count of bases not matched to a gene: 9. Germline assignment: CDR1 SGHNT and CDR2 YYREEE (reference sequence). In DNA, the CDR3 is TGTGCCAGCAGCTTGGGCGGGGACAGCTTCGGCTATGGCTACACCTTC. Translating it yields CASSLGGDSFGYGYTF.

The CDR3 coding sequence is TGTGCCAGCAGCTTGACCGGCAGGGGGCGAGAGACCCAGTACTTC. This sequence encodes CASSLTGRGRETQYF. The chain recombines TRBV5-8 with TRBJ2-5, with 8 bases lining up with TRBD1. After removal of 1 base from V and 4 bases from J, the junction contained 6 bases not matched to a gene. Germline V CDR1 and CDR2: SGHTS, YDEGEE. The CDR3 sequence is 15 residues long. Complete variable domain (other parts from reference TRBV5-8 and TRBJ2-5): EAGVTQSPTHLIKTRGQQATLRCSPISGHTSVYWYQQALGLGLQFLLWYDEGEERNRGNFPPRFSGRQFPNYSSELNVNALELEDSALYLCASSLTGRGRETQYFGPGTRLLVL.

A few counts support this clone. The V and J genes are TRBV6-5 and TRBJ1-1; possible D gene TRBD1, 6 bases. CDR3 size: 13 residues. V was shortened by 0 bases and J by 8 bases, with 10 bases between the two germline ends. Germline CDR1 is MNHEY and CDR2 is SVGAGI. Written as DNA, the CDR3 is TGTGCCAGCAGTTACTCGATTGGGACAGAAGCTTTCTTT. This gives the protein CASSYSIGTEAFF.

CDR3 sequence: CASSLETGYNYGYTF. Written as DNA, the CDR3 is TGTGCCAGCAGCTTAGAAACAGGGTATAACTATGGCTACACCTTC. J is TRBJ1-2 and V is TRBV11-2; TRBD1 is a possible D gene (6 bases). CDR1 is SGHAT and CDR2 is FQNNGV in the germline V gene. CDR3 size: 15 residues. Trimming removed 0 bases at V and 1 base at J, with 9 bases between.

CDR3 region: CASTVGGGIYGYTF. The CDR3 DNA reads as TGTGCCAGCACCGTTGGGGGGGGAATTTATGGCTACACCTTC. The chain joins TRBV28 to TRBJ1-2, with a weak D call TRBD1 (5 bases). Trimming left V 7 bases short and J 5 bases short, with 17 bases between. This CDR3 is 14 amino acids long. Germline CDR1 MDHEN, CDR2 SYDVKM.

The rearrangement links TRBV2 to TRBJ2-1; unclear D gene. V lost 7 bases and J 10 bases, leaving 20 bases between the germline ends. The CDR3 is made up of 14 amino acids. From germline, CDR1 is SNHLY and CDR2 FYNNEI. As DNA, the CDR3 is TGTGCCAGCACCCCTGACCCTGACTCCCTCGAGCAGTTCTTC. Translating gives CASTPDPDSLEQFF.

The gene calls are TRBV6-5 and TRBJ2-7; D gene uncertain. CDR3 size: 12 residues. CDR1 is MNHEY, CDR2 SVGAGI, per germline. Trimming left V 6 bases short and J 6 bases short, with 12 bases between. The CDR3 DNA is TGTGCCAGCAGCCGTAATTCGGTCGAGCAGTACTTC. Encoded protein: CASSRNSVEQYF.

This rearrangement joins TRBV7-8 to TRBJ2-7; no clear D. The CDR3 is 14 amino acids. From germline, CDR1 is SGHVS and CDR2 FQNEAQ. V gave up 3 bases and J gave up 3 bases, with 12 bases separating them. The CDR3 loop reads CASSLRFQNYEQYF. The CDR3 DNA reads as TGTGCCAGCAGCTTGAGGTTTCAGAACTACGAGCAGTACTTC.

The V call is TRBV4-3, the J call TRBJ2-3; tentatively, D is TRBD2 (6 bases). The CDR3 covers 12 residues. Trimming took off 1 base at V and 14 bases at J, with 13 bases between the two ends. Germline CDR1 is LGHNA and CDR2 is YSLEER. This chain's CDR3 is CASSQGRGPPYF. The CDR3 bases are TGCGCCAGCAGCCAAGGGAGGGGCCCTCCGTATTTT.

This clone is a singleton in its sample. The V and J genes are TRBV7-9 and TRBJ1-1, with TRBD1 matching 7 bases. From germline, CDR1 is SEHNR and CDR2 FQNEAQ (reference sequence). Trimming removed 4 bases from V and 6 bases from J; junction bases left unmatched: 8. The CDR3 is made up of 14 amino acids. In nucleotides, the CDR3 is TGTGCCAGCAGCTCGAGGACAGGAATACCTGAAGCTTTCTTT. It specifies CASSSRTGIPEAFF.

The chain links TRBV7-9 to TRBJ2-7; 10 bases map to TRBD1. Germline CDR1 is SEHNR and CDR2 is FQNEAQ (reference sequence). This CDR3 is 17 amino acids long. The V segment lost 1 base and the J segment 5 bases; nucleotides outside the gene matches: 11. CDR3: CASSLGAPGTGDHEQYF. The CDR3 coding sequence is TGTGCCAGCAGCTTAGGTGCCCCCGGGACAGGGGACCACGAGCAGTACTTC.

The chain uses TRBV6-5 and TRBJ2-5; perhaps TRBD2 as D (6 bases). Between the trimmed V and J ends, which lost 2 bases and 5 bases, there was a span of 15 bases. The length of the CDR3 is 15 residues. The germline V gene has CDR1 MNHEY and CDR2 SVGAGI. CDR3 nucleotides: TGTGCCAGCAGTTACCGGGAGTCCCGCGGGGAGACCCAGTACTTC. It codes for CASSYRESRGETQYF.

This clone showed up just a few times. The gene calls are TRBV28 and TRBJ1-1, with 8 bases fitting TRBD1. CDR1 and CDR2 from the germline V gene are MDHEN and SYDVKM. V lost 6 bases, J lost 7 bases, and 7 bases stayed unmatched. The CDR3 is 13 amino acids. The CDR3: CASRQSGQGEAFF. In DNA, the CDR3 is TGTGCCAGCAGACAATCCGGACAGGGTGAAGCTTTCTTT. The whole variable domain, filled in from reference TRBV28 and TRBJ1-1, reads DVKVTQSSRYLVKRTGEKVFLECVQDMDHENMFWYRQDPGLGLRLIYFSYDVKMKEKGDIPEGYSVSREKKERFSLILESASTNQTSMYLCASRQSGQGEAFFGQGTRLTVV.

This chain connects TRBV7-2 to TRBJ2-7, with no clear D. V was shortened by 3 bases and J by 6 bases, with 15 bases between the two germline ends. This CDR3 has 14 amino acids. Germline assignment: CDR1 SGHTA and CDR2 FQGNSA. CDR3 in DNA: TGTGCCAGCAGCTTTTATGGAATTAGCCCCGAGCAGTACTTC. Its protein product is CASSFYGISPEQYF.

V and J are TRBV7-9 and TRBJ2-5; D possibly corresponds to TRBD2 (6 bases). CDR3 length: 13 amino acids. Trimming removed 5 bases at V and 5 bases at J, with 12 bases between. From germline, CDR1 is SEHNR and CDR2 FQNEAQ (reference sequence). The CDR3 here is CASSEAGRETQYF. In DNA, the CDR3 is TGTGCCAGCAGCGAGGCGGGGAGGGAGACCCAGTACTTC.

The chain recombines TRBV19 with TRBJ2-1; maybe TRBD2 (6 bases). The CDR3 has 15 residues. Trimming removed 3 bases at V and 5 bases at J, with 14 bases between. Germline assignment: CDR1 LNHDA and CDR2 SQIVND (reference sequence). The CDR3 region is CASSMAGSGDNEQFF. The CDR3 DNA sequence: TGTGCCAGTAGTATGGCCGGGAGTGGGGACAATGAGCAGTTCTTC.

This clone was recorded once. The chain is built from TRBV6-1 and TRBJ2-1; D unresolved. The CDR3 contains 13 residues. Trimming shortened V by 4 bases and J by 9 bases, and 13 bases separated the two germline ends. Germline V gives CDR1 MNHNS, CDR2 SASEGT. The CDR3 region is CASSVAGRGEQFF. The CDR3 bases are TGTGCCAGCAGTGTGGCCGGTAGAGGTGAGCAGTTCTTC.

CDR3 DNA: TGTGCCAGCAGCTTATTAGCGGGAGGGGACACCGGGGAGCTGTTTTTT. Its protein product is CASSLLAGGDTGELFF. The gene calls are TRBV7-2 and TRBJ2-2; 11 bases match TRBD2. In germline, CDR1 is SGHTA, CDR2 FQGNSA. Germline trimming cut 2 bases from V and 3 bases from J; bases unmatched to any gene: 2. The CDR3 covers 16 residues. Drawing the rest from reference TRBV7-2 and TRBJ2-2, the complete variable domain is GAGVSQSPSNKVTEKGKDVELRCDPISGHTALYWYRQSLGQGLEFLIYFQGNSAPDKSGLPSDRFSAERTGGSVSTLTIQRTQQEDSAVYLCASSLLAGGDTGELFFGEGSRLTVL.

This clone showed up just a few times. CDR3 in amino acids: CASSLGSGRAYEQYF. DNA for the CDR3: TGTGCCAGCAGCTTGGGTAGCGGGAGGGCCTACGAGCAGTACTTC. This rearrangement joins TRBV5-6 to TRBJ2-7; 11 bases line up with TRBD2. This CDR3 has 15 residues. Trimming removed 0 bases from V and 2 bases from J; junction bases left unmatched: 1. Germline V gives CDR1 SGHDT, CDR2 YYEEEE.

This CDR3 reads CASRAGSSYEQYF. The CDR3 nucleotides are TGTGCCAGCAGAGCGGGGAGCTCCTACGAGCAGTACTTC. V usage is TRBV2 and J usage is TRBJ2-7; 7 nucleotides agree with TRBD2. The CDR3 totals 13 residues. The V segment lost 6 bases and the J segment 0 bases; nucleotides outside the gene matches: 2. Germline V CDR1 and CDR2: SNHLY, FYNNEI.

The count of this clone is one. The CDR3 reads CASSFPSASYNEQFF. The CDR3 DNA follows: TGTGCCAGCAGTTTCCCTAGCGCTTCCTACAATGAGCAGTTCTTC. The chain recombines TRBV27 with TRBJ2-1; possibly TRBD2 for D (6 bases). The germline V and J ends were trimmed by 3 bases and 1 base, with 10 bases remaining between them. The CDR3 sequence is 15 residues long. The germline V gene has CDR1 MNHEY and CDR2 SMNVEV (reference sequence).

J is TRBJ1-5 and V is TRBV10-3, with a possible D match to TRBD1 (5 bases). The CDR3 length is 13 residues. Trimming removed 7 bases at V and 6 bases at J, with 13 bases between. Germline-derived CDR1 and CDR2 are ENHRY and SYGVKD. The CDR3 reads CAIKNSGSQPQHF. The CDR3 DNA follows: TGTGCCATCAAAAACTCAGGGTCTCAGCCCCAGCATTTT.

This clone was seen only a few times. This chain joins TRBV6-1 and TRBJ2-7; 8 bases are a match to TRBD2. Trimming removed 8 bases from V and 6 bases from J; junction bases left unmatched: 9. The length of the CDR3 is 13 residues. Germline V lookup: CDR1 MNHNS, CDR2 SASEGT. The DNA for the CDR3 is TGTGCCAGCTCCAAAGCGGGAGAGCGCGAGCAGTACTTC. Translating gives CASSKAGEREQYF.

This sequence joins TRBV5-4 and TRBJ1-6; D remains unclear. The CDR3 has 14 amino acids. Trimming removed 5 bases at V and 7 bases at J, with 13 bases between. Looked up from germline, CDR1 is SGHNT and CDR2 is YYREEE (reference sequence). The CDR3: CASSPELTNSPLHF. The CDR3 DNA reads as TGTGCCAGCAGTCCGGAGCTAACGAATTCACCCCTCCACTTT.

This clone was counted a few times. CDR3 in amino acids: CASSPAQRLMNTEAFF. The CDR3 nucleotides read TGTGCCAGCTCACCAGCCCAGAGGCTTATGAACACTGAAGCTTTCTTT. The chain combines TRBV18 with TRBJ1-1; D gene unclear. The V gene lost 2 bases and the J gene lost 0 bases, with 13 bases spanning the gap. CDR3 length: 16 amino acids. In germline, CDR1 is KGHSH, CDR2 LQKENI.